The 18 T cell receptor beta chains listed next were all sequenced from one sample in a study of CD8+CD57+ T cells in acquired aplastic anemia. The template used for profiling TCR beta VDJ and CDR3 was genomic DNA. Via MiXCR, TCRdb re-called the reads, giving one row per CDR3 protein. The profile covers fewer than 200,000 distinct CDR3 sequences, with 50% to 75% appearing a single time and 45% to 50% taken by the ten largest. The sequenced material came from sorted CD4+, CD8+, or CD8+CD57+ T cells (not recorded which) from PBMCs. These receptors originate from a human donor in good health.

The V and J genes are TRBV29-1 and TRBJ1-5; TRBD1 aligns across 7 bases. The CDR3 totals 14 residues. Germline V gene lookup returns CDR1 SQVTM and CDR2 ANQGSEA. After removal of 0 bases from V and 3 bases from J, the junction contained 2 bases not matched to a gene. CDR3 nucleotides: TGCAGCGTTGAAGAAGGGGGCAACAATCAGCCCCAGCATTTT. Translation: CSVEEGGNNQPQHF.

The V gene is TRBV2, the J gene TRBJ1-1; D not resolved. The CDR3 loop spans 14 amino acids. V shed 1 base and J shed 0 bases, with 6 bases lying between them. Looked up from germline, CDR1 is SNHLY and CDR2 is FYNNEI. The CDR3 coding sequence is TGTGCCAGCAGTGAAGAGGTCATGAACACTGAAGCTTTCTTT. It translates to CASSEEVMNTEAFF.

The sample holds a few counts of this clonotype. The chain links TRBV20-1 to TRBJ2-5, with TRBD2 matching 9 bases. CDR3 length: 16 amino acids. The V gene's germline CDR1 is DFQATT and CDR2 SNEGSKA (reference sequence). Losses at the gene ends were 6 bases for V and 4 bases for J; bases not matched to a gene: 15. The DNA of the CDR3 is TGCAGTGCACCGTTGTATAGCGGGAGAGGTGCAGAGACCCAGTACTTC. Amino acids: CSAPLYSGRGAETQYF.

The V call is TRBV25-1, the J call TRBJ2-1; TRBD1 matches 10 bases. Germline V gene lookup returns CDR1 MGHDK and CDR2 SYGVNS. The CDR3 has 16 residues. The V and J ends lost 6 bases and 7 bases, in that order; junction bases with no gene match: 12. This CDR3 is CASSVDLGQGRNEQFF. The CDR3 DNA reads as TGTGCCAGCAGCGTAGATTTGGGACAGGGGAGGAATGAGCAGTTCTTC.

To note about this clonotype: A junction boundary mismatches the germline segment, possibly from a read error. The chain is built from TRBV7-4 and TRBJ1-4; weak D call: TRBD1 (5 bases). Germline assignment: CDR1 SGHVT and CDR2 SQSDAQ. The CDR3 is 14 amino acids. In nucleotides, the CDR3 is TGTACCAGCAGCTTAGCCAGGGACGACGAAAAACTGTTTTTT. Translated: CTSSLARDDEKLFF.

V and J are TRBV29-1 and TRBJ2-1, with D unresolved. Germline V lookup: CDR1 SQVTM, CDR2 ANQGSEA. V gave up 3 bases and J gave up 9 bases, with 12 bases separating them. CDR3 size: 12 residues. This chain's CDR3 is CSVDKATGEQFF. DNA of the CDR3: TGCAGCGTTGATAAGGCTACTGGTGAGCAGTTCTTC.

The chain carries TRBV5-8 and TRBJ2-7; D not resolved. Germline V gene lookup returns CDR1 SGHTS and CDR2 YDEGEE. The ends were cut back, 2 bases at V and 0 bases at J, with 6 bases in the middle. CDR3 length: 13 residues. CDR3 nucleotides: TGTGCCAGCAGCTTCACAGACTCCTACGAGCAGTACTTC. Its translation is CASSFTDSYEQYF.

This clonotype was seen more than once but under ten times. The V and J genes are TRBV7-9 and TRBJ2-7; 8 bases fit TRBD2. The CDR3 runs to 14 residues. The germline V gene encodes CDR1 SEHNR and CDR2 FQNEAQ (reference sequence). V was clipped by 1 base and J by 3 bases; unmatched bases: 2. The CDR3: CASSLGTSNYEQYF. In DNA form, the CDR3 reads TGTGCCAGCAGCTTAGGGACTAGCAACTACGAGCAGTACTTC.

In regard to this clonotype: The junction shows a germline mismatch at one end, possibly a read error. V and J are TRBV7-8 and TRBJ1-5; TRBD1 might be the D (5 bases). Germline V CDR1 and CDR2: SGHVS, FQNEAQ. The CDR3 is 14 residues long. The CDR3 is CASSLRGINQPQHF. The CDR3 nucleotides read TGCGCCAGCAGCCTGAGGGGTATCAATCAGCCCCAGCATTTT.

This clonotype was recorded many times. The chain combines TRBV6-4 with TRBJ2-3; 7 bases are shared with TRBD2. The CDR3 loop spans 15 amino acids. Unmatched junction bases numbered 4, after V lost 3 bases and J lost 1 base. The V gene's germline CDR1 is MRHNA and CDR2 SNTAGT. CDR3 residues: CASSEIAGGTDTQYF. Here the CDR3 DNA reads TGTGCCAGCAGTGAAATTGCGGGAGGCACAGATACGCAGTATTTT.

This chain links TRBV12-5 with TRBJ2-7; 10 nucleotides agree with TRBD1. Germline CDR1 is LGHNT and CDR2 is FRNRAP. This CDR3 region has 14 residues. Trimming took 6 bases from V and 4 from J; bases not matched to a gene: 6. CDR3 nucleotide sequence: TGTGCTAGTGGCTCGGGACAGGGGTCTTACGAGCAGTACTTC. Its protein is CASGSGQGSYEQYF.

V and J are TRBV19 and TRBJ1-5; a possible D gene is TRBD1 (6 bases). The CDR3 sequence is 16 residues long. The germline CDR1 and CDR2 sequences are LNHDA and SQIVND (reference sequence). V was clipped by 7 bases and J by 0 bases, with 16 bases between them. CDR3 nucleotides: TGTGCCAGTAACGTCCCGGGACAATATAGCAATCAGCCCCAGCATTTT. Translated: CASNVPGQYSNQPQHF.

The V call is TRBV5-1, the J call TRBJ2-1; no clear D gene. The V gene lost 2 bases and the J gene lost 0 bases, with 12 bases spanning the gap. The CDR3 runs 16 residues. Per the germline V gene, CDR1 is SGHRS and CDR2 is YFSETQ. This chain's CDR3 is CASSFIAASSYNEQFF. CDR3 DNA: TGCGCCAGCAGCTTCATTGCGGCGAGCTCCTACAATGAGCAGTTCTTC.

This clonotype was seen only a few times. The chain couples TRBV12-1 to TRBJ2-1; whether TRBD2, the table's D call, matches the DNA was not checked. TRBV12-1 is recorded as a pseudogene. The CDR3 runs to 16 residues. CDR3 in DNA: TGTGCCAGCAGCCGCGAGGTGCCTAGCCGATTCGATGAGCAGTTCTTC. Its translation is CASSREVPSRFDEQFF.

This clonotype has a count of ten or more. CDR3 sequence reads: CASRVGQNSNQPQHF. The CDR3 bases are TGTGCCAGTAGAGTTGGACAGAATAGCAATCAGCCCCAGCATTTT. The chain has TRBV19 and TRBJ1-5; a possible D gene is TRBD1 (6 bases). Trimming left V 6 bases short and J 0 bases short, with 12 bases between. The CDR3 consists of 15 residues. Germline V lookup: CDR1 LNHDA, CDR2 SQIVND (reference sequence).

This clonotype was observed a handful of times. The chain joins TRBV9 to TRBJ2-3, with 9 positions matching TRBD2. Germline CDR1 and CDR2: SGDLS and YYNGEE. The CDR3 runs to 17 residues. V lost 0 bases and J lost 3; bases outside the gene matches: 8. The chain's CDR3 is CASSVEASGVQTDTQYF. Here the CDR3 DNA reads TGTGCCAGCAGCGTAGAGGCTAGCGGGGTCCAAACAGATACGCAGTATTTT. Full variable domain (outside the CDR3, taken from reference TRBV9 and TRBJ2-3): DSGVTQTPKHLITATGQRVTLRCSPRSGDLSVYWYQQSLDQGLQFLIQYYNGEERAKGNILERFSAQQFPDLHSELNLSSLELGDSALYFCASSVEASGVQTDTQYFGPGTRLTVL.

The rearrangement links TRBV15 to TRBJ2-5, with D tentatively TRBD2 (7 bases). Germline V gene lookup returns CDR1 LNHNV and CDR2 YYDKDF (reference sequence). This CDR3 has 14 residues. With 5 bases removed from V and 5 bases from J, the gap between germline ends came to 15 bases. For the CDR3, the DNA is TGTGCCACCAGCGGGGGGGGCCGGTGGGAGACCCAGTACTTC. Protein: CATSGGGRWETQYF.

With respect to this clonotype: The junction and the germline gene differ at one end; a read error may be behind it. This chain connects TRBV7-9 to TRBJ2-2; weak D call: TRBD1 (6 bases). The CDR3 runs 13 residues. From germline, CDR1 is SEHNR and CDR2 FQNEAQ (reference sequence). The CDR3 bases are TGTGCTAGCAGCTTAAGGGGGACCGGGGAGCTGTTTTTT. Translated, it gives CASSLRGTGELFF.